Presented here are 8 T cell receptor beta chains from one specimen sequenced in a study of T cells in Graves' hyperthyroidism and ophthalmopathy. Template material for amplifying TCR beta CDR3 regions consisted of RNA transcripts. Initially, a first-round RT-PCR of the TCR CDR3 employed the HTBI primer set. Each CDR3 protein is one row after TCRdb ran MiXCR on the multiplex PCR reads. The sample consists of around 350,000 distinct CDR3 sequences, roughly 19% of them appearing once. The sequencing sample was made of blood. These receptors all stem from a woman aged 18-30 years with Graves' hyperthyroidism.

This chain uses TRBV6-2 or TRBV6-3 with TRBJ1-5; 8 positions agree with TRBD1. CDR1 is MNHEY, CDR2 SVGEGT, per germline. The V segment lost 2 bases and the J segment 6 bases; nucleotides outside the gene matches: 15. There are 18 residues in the CDR3. The CDR3 sequence: CASSYAWNSGGLGQPQHF. In nucleotides, the CDR3 is TGTGCCAGCAGTTACGCTTGGAACTCAGGGGGCCTAGGTCAGCCCCAGCATTTT.

This clonotype appeared many times. The chain combines TRBV19 with TRBJ2-7, with D unclear. V shed 4 bases and J shed 3 bases, with 10 bases lying between them. CDR1 is LNHDA and CDR2 is SQIVND in the germline V gene (reference sequence). The CDR3 has 13 amino acids. CDR3 in amino acids: CASSTYTNYEQYF. The CDR3 DNA follows: TGTGCCAGTAGTACATATACTAACTACGAGCAGTACTTC. The full variable domain, its missing parts supplied by reference TRBV19 and TRBJ2-7, is DGGITQSPKYLFRKEGQNVTLSCEQNLNHDAMYWYRQDPGQGLRLIYYSQIVNDFQKGDIAEGYSVSREKKESFPLTVTSAQKNPTAFYLCASSTYTNYEQYFGPGTRLTVT.

In this sample, this clonotype turned up many times. It may be a read error: a sequence one base away is much more abundant. The chain has TRBV6-5 and TRBJ1-3; D call uncertain. In germline, CDR1 is MNHEY, CDR2 SVGAGI. This CDR3 contains 16 residues. CDR3 nucleotide sequence: TGTGCCAACAGTTACTCGTATCCCAATGGCGGAAACACCATATATTTT. This codes for CANSYSYPNGGNTIYF.

This clonotype was detected only a few times. J is TRBJ2-5 and V is TRBV5-6, with TRBD2 matching 7 bases. Germline CDR1 reads SGHDT; CDR2 reads YYEEEE. The CDR3 is made up of 15 amino acids. The J segment lost 2 bases and the V segment lost 4 bases, leaving 8 bases of the junction unmatched. The CDR3 protein is CASSGSGTTQETQYF. The CDR3 nucleotides read TGTGCCAGCAGCGGATCCGGGACTACACAAGAGACCCAGTACTTC.

This clonotype was counted at least ten times. The rearrangement links TRBV12-3 or TRBV12-4 to TRBJ1-5; D is uncertain. Trimming cost V 6 bases and J 0 bases, with 9 bases left between them. This CDR3 comprises 14 residues. CDR3 region: CASSPVGSNQPQHF. The CDR3 nucleotides read TGTGCCAGCAGCCCCGTGGGTAGCAATCAGCCCCAGCATTTT.

Ten or more counts support this clonotype. The V call is TRBV20-1, the J call TRBJ2-5; D call uncertain. V gave up 0 bases and J gave up 5 bases, with 16 bases separating them. CDR3 size: 15 residues. Per germline, CDR1 DFQATT and CDR2 SNEGSKA (reference sequence). The CDR3 coding sequence is TGCAGTGCTAGAGATCACGCGAGGCCCTGGGAGACCCAGTACTTC. The encoded protein is CSARDHARPWETQYF.

This clonotype was detected ten times or more. V and J are TRBV3-1 and TRBJ1-1; 9 bases are shared with TRBD1. J gave up 10 bases and V 0 bases, and 6 bases lay outside the gene matches. This CDR3 is 14 amino acids long. Germline CDR1 and CDR2: LGHDT and YNNKEL (reference sequence). The CDR3 sequence: CASSQDQWTGAAFF. CDR3 nucleotides: TGTGCCAGCAGCCAAGATCAGTGGACAGGGGCAGCTTTCTTT.

At least ten counts were recorded for this clonotype. The chain joins TRBV6-1 to TRBJ2-2; TRBD1 might be the D (6 bases). Germline lookup yields CDR1 MNHNS and CDR2 SASEGT. Trimming took 5 bases from V and 6 from J, leaving 16 bases between them. CDR3 length: 15 amino acids. The CDR3 is CASSPRPRGSGELFF. CDR3 coding DNA: TGTGCCAGCAGTCCTAGGCCCAGGGGATCCGGGGAGCTGTTTTTT.